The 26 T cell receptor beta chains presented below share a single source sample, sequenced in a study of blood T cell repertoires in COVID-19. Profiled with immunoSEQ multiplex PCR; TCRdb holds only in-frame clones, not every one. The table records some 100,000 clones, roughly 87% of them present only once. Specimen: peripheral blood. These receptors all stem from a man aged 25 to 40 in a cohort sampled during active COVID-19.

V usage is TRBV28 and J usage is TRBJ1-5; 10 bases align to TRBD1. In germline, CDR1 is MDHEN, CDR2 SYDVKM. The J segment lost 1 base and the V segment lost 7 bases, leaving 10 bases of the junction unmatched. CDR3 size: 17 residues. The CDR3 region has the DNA TGTGCCAGCACTAGGACAGGGGGATCCTGGAGCAATCAGCCCCAGCATTTT. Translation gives CASTRTGGSWSNQPQHF.

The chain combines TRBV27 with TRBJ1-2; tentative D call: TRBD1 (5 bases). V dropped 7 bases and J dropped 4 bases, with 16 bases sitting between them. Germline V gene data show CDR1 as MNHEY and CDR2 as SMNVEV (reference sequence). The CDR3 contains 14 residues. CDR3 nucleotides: TGTGCCAGCACCCCCGGCAGGGCTGGCTATGGCTACACCTTC. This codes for CASTPGRAGYGYTF.

This chain's CDR3 is CASRTGTKNTGELFF. CDR3 nucleotide sequence: TGCGCCAGCAGGACCGGGACAAAGAACACCGGGGAGCTGTTTTTT. The chain employs TRBV5-1 and TRBJ2-2; a possible D gene is TRBD1 (6 bases). V dropped 5 bases and J dropped 1 base, with 12 bases sitting between them. Germline loops: CDR1 SGHRS, CDR2 YFSETQ. This CDR3 is 15 amino acids long.

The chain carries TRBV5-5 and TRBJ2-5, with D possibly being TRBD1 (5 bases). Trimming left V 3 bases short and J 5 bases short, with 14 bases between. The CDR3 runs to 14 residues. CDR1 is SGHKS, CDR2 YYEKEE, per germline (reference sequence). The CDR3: CASSSSGFEETQYF. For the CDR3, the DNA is TGTGCCAGCAGCTCCTCAGGGTTCGAGGAGACCCAGTACTTC.

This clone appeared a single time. The CDR3 region has the DNA TGTGCCAGCAGCTTTGCAGGATACGAGAAGATCGGCTACACCTTC. The encoded protein is CASSFAGYEKIGYTF. The gene calls are TRBV5-4 and TRBJ1-2; unclear D gene. Germline lookup yields CDR1 SGHNT and CDR2 YYREEE (reference sequence). The CDR3 length is 15 residues. The V end was cut by 2 bases, the J end by 8 bases, with 19 bases between. The full variable domain, completed using reference TRBV5-4 and TRBJ1-2, is ETGVTQSPTHLIKTRGQQVTLRCSSQSGHNTVSWYQQALGQGPQFIFQYYREEENGRGNFPPRFSGLQFPNYSSELNVNALELDDSALYLCASSFAGYEKIGYTFGSGTRLTVV.

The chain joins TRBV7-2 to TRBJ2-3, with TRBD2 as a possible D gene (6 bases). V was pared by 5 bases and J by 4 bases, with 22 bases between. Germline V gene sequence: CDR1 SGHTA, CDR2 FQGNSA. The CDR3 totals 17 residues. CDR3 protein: CASSQNRPGVIPDTQYF. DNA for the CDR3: TGTGCCAGCAGCCAAAATCGACCGGGGGTCATCCCAGATACGCAGTATTTT. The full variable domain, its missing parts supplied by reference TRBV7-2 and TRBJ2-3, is GAGVSQSPSNKVTEKGKDVELRCDPISGHTALYWYRQSLGQGLEFLIYFQGNSAPDKSGLPSDRFSAERTGGSVSTLTIQRTQQEDSAVYLCASSQNRPGVIPDTQYFGPGTRLTVL.

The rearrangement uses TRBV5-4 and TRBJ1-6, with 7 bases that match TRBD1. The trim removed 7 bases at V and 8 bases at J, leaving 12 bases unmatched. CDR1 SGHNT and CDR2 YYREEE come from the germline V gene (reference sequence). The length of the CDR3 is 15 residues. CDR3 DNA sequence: TGTGCCAGCCGCCCAAGGGGGCGCATAGATTCACCCCTCCACTTT. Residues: CASRPRGRIDSPLHF.

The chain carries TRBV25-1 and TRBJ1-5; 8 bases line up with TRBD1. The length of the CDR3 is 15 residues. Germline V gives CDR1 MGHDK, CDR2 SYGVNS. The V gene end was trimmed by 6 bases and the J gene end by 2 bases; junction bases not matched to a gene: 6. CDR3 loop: CASSKGQGGNQPQHF. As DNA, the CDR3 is TGTGCCAGCAGCAAAGGACAGGGTGGCAATCAGCCCCAGCATTTT.

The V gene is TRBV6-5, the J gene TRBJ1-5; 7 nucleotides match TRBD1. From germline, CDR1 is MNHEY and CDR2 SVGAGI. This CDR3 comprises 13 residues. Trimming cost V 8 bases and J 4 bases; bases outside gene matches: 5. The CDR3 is CASAMTGNQPQHF. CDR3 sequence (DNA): TGTGCCAGCGCAATGACAGGGAATCAGCCCCAGCATTTT.

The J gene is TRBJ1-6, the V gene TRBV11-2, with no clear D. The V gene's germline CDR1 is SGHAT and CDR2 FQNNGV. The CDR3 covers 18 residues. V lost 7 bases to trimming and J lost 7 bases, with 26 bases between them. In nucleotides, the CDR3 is TGTGCCAGCACCCGTAGAGGGTTCCCTGAGTTCGGGAATTCACCCCTCCACTTT. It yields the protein CASTRRGFPEFGNSPLHF. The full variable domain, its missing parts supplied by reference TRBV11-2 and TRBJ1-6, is EAGVAQSPRYKIIEKRQSVAFWCNPISGHATLYWYQQILGQGPKLLIQFQNNGVVDDSQLPKDRFSAERLKGVDSTLKIQPAKLEDSAVYLCASTRRGFPEFGNSPLHFGNGTRLTVT.

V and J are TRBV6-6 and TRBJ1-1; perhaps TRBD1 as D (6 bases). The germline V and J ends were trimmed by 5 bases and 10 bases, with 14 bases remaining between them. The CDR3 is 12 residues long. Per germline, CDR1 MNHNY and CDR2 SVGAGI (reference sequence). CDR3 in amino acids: CASSQGSRGAFF. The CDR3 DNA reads TGTGCCAGCAGTCAGGGTTCCAGGGGAGCTTTCTTT.

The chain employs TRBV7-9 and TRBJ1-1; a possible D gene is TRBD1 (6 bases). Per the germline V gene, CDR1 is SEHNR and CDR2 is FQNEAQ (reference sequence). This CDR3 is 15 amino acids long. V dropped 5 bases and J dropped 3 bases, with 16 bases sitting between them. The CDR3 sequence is CASSPRAKGDTEAFF. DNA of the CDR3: TGTGCCAGCAGCCCCCGGGCGAAGGGGGACACTGAAGCTTTCTTT.

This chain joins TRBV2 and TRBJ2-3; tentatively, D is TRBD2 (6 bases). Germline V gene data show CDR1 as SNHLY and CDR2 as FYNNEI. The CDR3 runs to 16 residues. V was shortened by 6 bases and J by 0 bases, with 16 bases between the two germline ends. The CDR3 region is CASSPRAGTSTDTQYF. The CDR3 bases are TGTGCCAGCAGCCCACGGGCAGGGACTAGCACAGATACGCAGTATTTT.

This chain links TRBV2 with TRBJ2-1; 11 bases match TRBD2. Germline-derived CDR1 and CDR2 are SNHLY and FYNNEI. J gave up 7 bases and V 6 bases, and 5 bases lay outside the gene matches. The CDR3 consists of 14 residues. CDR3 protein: CASRGLAGGNEQFF. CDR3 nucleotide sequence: TGTGCCAGCAGAGGACTAGCGGGTGGGAATGAGCAGTTCTTC.

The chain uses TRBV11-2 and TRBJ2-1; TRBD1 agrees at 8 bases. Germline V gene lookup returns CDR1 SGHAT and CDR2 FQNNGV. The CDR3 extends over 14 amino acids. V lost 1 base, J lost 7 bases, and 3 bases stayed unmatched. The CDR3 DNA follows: TGTGCCAGCAGCTTAGGTACAGGGGGAAATGAGCAGTTCTTC. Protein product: CASSLGTGGNEQFF.

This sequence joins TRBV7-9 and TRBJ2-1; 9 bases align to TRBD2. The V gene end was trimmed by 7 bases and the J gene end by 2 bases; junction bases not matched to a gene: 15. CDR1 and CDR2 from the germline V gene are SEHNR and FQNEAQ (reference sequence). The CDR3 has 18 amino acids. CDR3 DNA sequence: TGTGCCAGCATTCAGTATATAGGGGCTAGCGGGGCCTACAATGAGCAGTTCTTC. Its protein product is CASIQYIGASGAYNEQFF.

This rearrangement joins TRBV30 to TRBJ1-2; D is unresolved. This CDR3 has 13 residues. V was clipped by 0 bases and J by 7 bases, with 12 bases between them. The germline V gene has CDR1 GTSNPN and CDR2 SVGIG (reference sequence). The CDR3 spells CAWSVYDAGGYTF. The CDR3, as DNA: TGTGCCTGGAGTGTATATGACGCGGGTGGCTACACCTTC.

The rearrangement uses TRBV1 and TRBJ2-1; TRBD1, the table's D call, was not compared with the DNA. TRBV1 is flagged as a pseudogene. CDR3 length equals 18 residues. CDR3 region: CTSSQEGQGQGNYNEQFF. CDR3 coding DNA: TGCACCAGCAGCCAAGAGGGCCAGGGCCAGGGAAACTACAATGAGCAGTTCTTC.

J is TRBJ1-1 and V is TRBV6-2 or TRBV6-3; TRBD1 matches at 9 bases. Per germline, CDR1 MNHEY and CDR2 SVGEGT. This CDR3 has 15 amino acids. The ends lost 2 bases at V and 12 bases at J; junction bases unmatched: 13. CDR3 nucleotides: TGTGCCAGCAGTTACCCCCCCGGGACAGGGCTTTCGTCTTTCTTT. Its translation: CASSYPPGTGLSSFF.

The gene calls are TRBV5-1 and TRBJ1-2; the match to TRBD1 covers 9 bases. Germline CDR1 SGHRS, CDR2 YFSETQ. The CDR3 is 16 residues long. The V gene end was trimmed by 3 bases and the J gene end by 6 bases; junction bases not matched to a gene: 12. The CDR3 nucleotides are TGCGCCAGCAGCTCCGCGCCTCAGGACAGGGGCGATGGCTACACCTTC. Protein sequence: CASSSAPQDRGDGYTF.

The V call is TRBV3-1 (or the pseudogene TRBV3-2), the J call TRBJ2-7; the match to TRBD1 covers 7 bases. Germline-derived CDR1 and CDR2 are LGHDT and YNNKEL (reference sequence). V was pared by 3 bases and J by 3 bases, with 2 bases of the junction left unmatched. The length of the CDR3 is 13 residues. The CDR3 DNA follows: TGTGCCAGCAGCCACCGACAGGGCTACGAGCAGTACTTC. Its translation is CASSHRQGYEQYF.

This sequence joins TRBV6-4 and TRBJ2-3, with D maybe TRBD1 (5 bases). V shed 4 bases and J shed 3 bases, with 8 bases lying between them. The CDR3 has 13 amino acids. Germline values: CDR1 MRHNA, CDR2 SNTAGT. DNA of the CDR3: TGTGCCAGCAGTGCTGGGGCAACAGATACGCAGTATTTT. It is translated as CASSAGATDTQYF.

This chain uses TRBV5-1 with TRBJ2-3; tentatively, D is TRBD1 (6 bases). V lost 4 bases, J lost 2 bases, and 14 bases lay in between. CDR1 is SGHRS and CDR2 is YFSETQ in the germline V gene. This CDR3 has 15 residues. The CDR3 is CASSLQDRDTDTQYF. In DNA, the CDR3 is TGCGCCAGCAGCCTACAGGACAGAGACACAGATACGCAGTATTTT.

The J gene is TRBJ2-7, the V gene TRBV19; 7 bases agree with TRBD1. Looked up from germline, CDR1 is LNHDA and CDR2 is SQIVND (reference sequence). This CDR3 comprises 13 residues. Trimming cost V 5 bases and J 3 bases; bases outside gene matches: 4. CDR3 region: CASSPGTVYEQYF. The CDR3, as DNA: TGTGCCAGTAGTCCCGGGACAGTCTACGAGCAGTACTTC.

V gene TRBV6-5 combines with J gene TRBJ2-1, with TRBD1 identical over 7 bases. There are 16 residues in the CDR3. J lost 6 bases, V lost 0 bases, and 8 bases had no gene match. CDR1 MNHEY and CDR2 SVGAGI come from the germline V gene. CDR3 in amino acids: CASSYSTGQVFNEQFF. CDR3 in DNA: TGTGCCAGCAGTTACTCGACCGGACAGGTCTTCAATGAGCAGTTCTTC.

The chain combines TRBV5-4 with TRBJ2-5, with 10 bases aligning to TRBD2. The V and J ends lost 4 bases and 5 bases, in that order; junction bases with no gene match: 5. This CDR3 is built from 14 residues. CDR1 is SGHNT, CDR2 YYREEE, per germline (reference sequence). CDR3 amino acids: CASSPMTSGETQYF. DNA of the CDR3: TGTGCCAGCAGCCCGATGACTAGCGGGGAGACCCAGTACTTC. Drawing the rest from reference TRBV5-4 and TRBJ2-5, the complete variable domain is ETGVTQSPTHLIKTRGQQVTLRCSSQSGHNTVSWYQQALGQGPQFIFQYYREEENGRGNFPPRFSGLQFPNYSSELNVNALELDDSALYLCASSPMTSGETQYFGPGTRLLVL.